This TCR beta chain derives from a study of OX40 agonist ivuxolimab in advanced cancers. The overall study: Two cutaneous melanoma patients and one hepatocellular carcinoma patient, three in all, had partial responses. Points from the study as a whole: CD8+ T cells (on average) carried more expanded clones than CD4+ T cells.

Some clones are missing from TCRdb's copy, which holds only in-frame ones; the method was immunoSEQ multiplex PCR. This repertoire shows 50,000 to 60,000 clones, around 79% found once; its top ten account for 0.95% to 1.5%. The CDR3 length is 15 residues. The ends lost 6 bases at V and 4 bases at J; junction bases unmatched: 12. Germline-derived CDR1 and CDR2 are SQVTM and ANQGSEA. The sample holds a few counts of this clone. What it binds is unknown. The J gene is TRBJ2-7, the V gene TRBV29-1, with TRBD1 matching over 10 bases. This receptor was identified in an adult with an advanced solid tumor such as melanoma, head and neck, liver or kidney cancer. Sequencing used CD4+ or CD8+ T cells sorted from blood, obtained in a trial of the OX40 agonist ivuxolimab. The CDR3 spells CSVRFGQGEQYEQYF. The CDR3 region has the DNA TGCAGCGTGAGGTTTGGACAGGGGGAGCAATACGAGCAGTACTTC.